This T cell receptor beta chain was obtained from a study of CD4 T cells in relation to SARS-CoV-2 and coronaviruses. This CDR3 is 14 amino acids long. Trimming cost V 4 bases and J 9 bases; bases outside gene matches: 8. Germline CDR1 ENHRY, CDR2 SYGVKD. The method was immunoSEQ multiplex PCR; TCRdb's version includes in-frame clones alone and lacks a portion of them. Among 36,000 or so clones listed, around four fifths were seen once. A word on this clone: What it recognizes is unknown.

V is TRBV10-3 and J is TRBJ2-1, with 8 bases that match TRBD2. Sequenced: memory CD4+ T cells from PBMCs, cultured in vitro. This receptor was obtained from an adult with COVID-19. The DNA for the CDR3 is TGTGCCATCAGTGCCGGCGGGAGGTCGGGTGAGCAGTTCTTC. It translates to CAISAGGRSGEQFF.